A single sample gave rise to the 30 T cell receptor beta chains below, sequenced in a study of T cells expressing NK-cell markers. TCRdb reprocessed the 5' RACE reads and reports one entry per CDR3 protein, with no DNA. The repertoire shows about 390,000 distinct CDR3 sequences; the top ten hold about 11%. The material sequenced was blood T cells: a sorted CD56 or NKG2C T cell subset, CD4+ or CD8+ T cells, or bulk PBMC T cells (not recorded which). The source is a woman between 45 and 60 years old in good health.

The chain links TRBV30 to TRBJ2-7. The CDR3 totals 13 residues. The germline V gene encodes CDR1 GTSNPN and CDR2 SVGIG (reference sequence). CDR3 loop: CACGVRSSYEQYF.

The gene calls are TRBV5-1 and TRBJ2-4. Germline V lookup: CDR1 SGHRS, CDR2 YFSETQ. The CDR3 is made up of 14 amino acids. The CDR3 spells CASSLVSAKNIQYF. The full variable domain, its missing parts supplied by reference TRBV5-1 and TRBJ2-4, is KAGVTQTPRYLIKTRGQQVTLSCSPISGHRSVSWYQQTPGQGLQFLFEYFSETQRNKGNFPGRFSGRQFSNSRSEMNVSTLELGDSALYLCASSLVSAKNIQYFGAGTRLSVL.

The V gene is TRBV24-1, the J gene TRBJ2-1; the TRBD2 assignment by TCRdb is unverifiable without DNA. CDR3 length: 15 amino acids. Germline V lookup: CDR1 KGHDR, CDR2 SFDVKD. CDR3 in amino acids: CATSDPSGRRNEQFF.

The chain combines TRBV11-2 with TRBJ2-5; TCRdb designates TRBD1, a call that cannot be tested without DNA. The germline V gene encodes CDR1 SGHAT and CDR2 FQNNGV. The CDR3 consists of 17 residues. The CDR3 sequence: CASSQIRGGRNSETQYF.

The chain links TRBV10-3 to TRBJ1-1; TCRdb outputs TRBD1, but without DNA this stays unchecked. Germline loops: CDR1 ENHRY, CDR2 SYGVKD. The CDR3 is 12 amino acids. CDR3: CAARTGTLEAFF.

The chain recombines TRBV5-1 with TRBJ2-3. CDR1 is SGHRS and CDR2 is YFSETQ in the germline V gene. This CDR3 has 14 residues. The CDR3 spells CASIEGPGADTQYF.

The rearrangement uses TRBV28 and TRBJ1-5; as DNA is missing, the TRBD1 call by TCRdb cannot be tested. The CDR3 sequence is 16 residues long. Germline V gene sequence: CDR1 MDHEN, CDR2 SYDVKM. The CDR3 is CASSGLSGQGNQPQHF.

The chain has TRBV11-2 and TRBJ1-2. This CDR3 is 12 amino acids long. Germline CDR1 and CDR2: SGHAT and FQNNGV. CDR3 region: CASSLELSGYTF. The full variable domain, its missing parts supplied by reference TRBV11-2 and TRBJ1-2, is EAGVAQSPRYKIIEKRQSVAFWCNPISGHATLYWYQQILGQGPKLLIQFQNNGVVDDSQLPKDRFSAERLKGVDSTLKIQPAKLEDSAVYLCASSLELSGYTFGSGTRLTVV.

The chain uses TRBV20-1 and TRBJ2-7; the D gene TCRdb calls, TRBD2, cannot be checked with no DNA. From germline, CDR1 is DFQATT and CDR2 SNEGSKA (reference sequence). The CDR3 is 14 residues long. This CDR3 reads CSARVTSGTSEQYF.

The V and J genes are TRBV12-3 or TRBV12-4 and TRBJ1-5; TCRdb returns TRBD1, unconfirmable since there is no DNA. CDR3 length: 16 amino acids. CDR3 protein: CASSMGPLGGNQPQHF.

The chain combines TRBV7-9 with TRBJ2-1. The CDR3 consists of 15 residues. CDR1 is SEHNR, CDR2 FQNEAQ, per germline (reference sequence). CDR3: CASSTSASYPNEQFF.

The V call is TRBV7-9, the J call TRBJ2-7; TCRdb returns TRBD2, unconfirmable since there is no DNA. The CDR3 consists of 13 residues. Per the germline V gene, CDR1 is SEHNR and CDR2 is FQNEAQ (reference sequence). CDR3 sequence reads: CASSPEEVAEQYF.

The V and J genes are TRBV12-3 or TRBV12-4 and TRBJ1-2; the D call from TCRdb, TRBD1, cannot be confirmed without DNA. This CDR3 has 14 amino acids. CDR3 sequence: CASSAEGQGFGYTF.

The chain carries TRBV12-3 or TRBV12-4 and TRBJ2-4; the D gene TCRdb calls, TRBD1, cannot be checked with no DNA. The CDR3 has 14 amino acids. CDR3 protein: CASSQQGGNNIQYF.

The chain recombines TRBV6-5 with TRBJ2-1; TCRdb gives TRBD1 as the D gene, but with no DNA this cannot be confirmed. The length of the CDR3 is 18 residues. Germline V gives CDR1 MNHEY, CDR2 SVGAGI. CDR3 sequence reads: CASRKGTGRGTGYNEQFF.

The chain couples TRBV7-9 to TRBJ2-5; TCRdb's assignment of TRBD2 cannot be checked, as there is no DNA. The CDR3 contains 14 residues. CDR1 is SEHNR, CDR2 FQNEAQ, per germline (reference sequence). The CDR3 here is CASSAFEGQKTQYF.

The rearrangement joins TRBV4-1 to TRBJ1-5. CDR1 MGHRA and CDR2 YSYEKL come from the germline V gene. The CDR3 sequence is 13 residues long. CDR3 region: CASSQDQGWPQHF.

The chain uses TRBV5-1 and TRBJ1-6. The germline CDR1 and CDR2 sequences are SGHRS and YFSETQ. The CDR3 runs 13 residues. The CDR3 here is CASSWDTNSPLHF.

The genes are TRBV6-2 or TRBV6-3 and TRBJ2-6; TCRdb outputs TRBD1, but without DNA this stays unchecked. Germline V gene sequence: CDR1 MNHEY, CDR2 SVGEGT. The CDR3 loop spans 16 amino acids. CDR3: CASSPTGSSGANVLTF.

The chain carries TRBV5-1 and TRBJ2-7; the D call of TRBD2 rests on TCRdb alone, since no DNA is present to check it. From germline, CDR1 is SGHRS and CDR2 YFSETQ. CDR3 length: 15 amino acids. CDR3 amino acids: CASSLVVGGNYEQYF. The entire variable domain, with the rest obtained from reference TRBV5-1 and TRBJ2-7, is as follows: KAGVTQTPRYLIKTRGQQVTLSCSPISGHRSVSWYQQTPGQGLQFLFEYFSETQRNKGNFPGRFSGRQFSNSRSEMNVSTLELGDSALYLCASSLVVGGNYEQYFGPGTRLTVT.

This chain links TRBV5-1 with TRBJ2-7; TCRdb proposes TRBD1, but this gene call is untestable without DNA. CDR1 and CDR2 (germline): SGHRS, YFSETQ. The CDR3 length is 13 residues. CDR3 sequence: CASSPRQGSQQYF.

The V gene is TRBV20-1, the J gene TRBJ2-1. The CDR3 is made up of 14 amino acids. The V gene's germline CDR1 is DFQATT and CDR2 SNEGSKA (reference sequence). The CDR3 here is CSVLRSGWSDEQFF.

This chain joins TRBV27 and TRBJ2-7; checking the TCRdb D call of TRBD2 is not possible without DNA. Germline V gene lookup returns CDR1 MNHEY and CDR2 SMNVEV (reference sequence). CDR3 length equals 15 residues. CDR3 in amino acids: CASSRGTSGEAEQYF.

The chain has TRBV9 and TRBJ1-6. Germline V lookup: CDR1 SGDLS, CDR2 YYNGEE. The CDR3 contains 15 residues. This CDR3 is CASSPSRGSNSPLHF.

The chain recombines TRBV27 with TRBJ2-7; TCRdb's D call of TRBD1 is untestable without DNA. This CDR3 region has 14 residues. Per germline, CDR1 MNHEY and CDR2 SMNVEV (reference sequence). The CDR3 protein is CASSSDSISYEQYF.

The rearrangement links TRBV29-1 to TRBJ1-1. This CDR3 has 14 amino acids. Per the germline V gene, CDR1 is SQVTM and CDR2 is ANQGSEA. This CDR3 is CSVWARLLFTEAFF.

Here the CDR3 reads CASSQTVYTEAFF. The chain links TRBV4-1 to TRBJ1-1; TCRdb picks TRBD1, but there is no DNA to check that call. The CDR3 runs 13 residues. The germline V gene encodes CDR1 MGHRA and CDR2 YSYEKL.

V is TRBV12-3 or TRBV12-4 and J is TRBJ2-7. This CDR3 has 13 amino acids. This chain's CDR3 is CASSLGGLYEQYF.

J is TRBJ2-2 and V is TRBV5-1; TCRdb returns TRBD1, unconfirmable since there is no DNA. Germline lookup yields CDR1 SGHRS and CDR2 YFSETQ. This CDR3 comprises 16 residues. CDR3: CASSYRTGVNTGELFF.

The rearrangement joins TRBV3-1 to TRBJ1-5. Germline loops: CDR1 LGHDT, CDR2 YNNKEL (reference sequence). The CDR3 spans 15 residues. CDR3: CASSQRGGSNQPQHF.